This T cell receptor beta chain comes out of a study of T-cell reconstitution after alpha-beta-depleted transplantation in children. Regarding the study as a whole: Reports say that about two months after transplant, the alpha-beta T cells came out of several hundred graft clones that had expanded. Recipient T cells and thymic progenitors that survived were the source of the high TCRbeta diversity seen at day 60 in some patients.

The TCRbeta library incorporated unique molecular identifiers. Using its own MiXCR run on the PCR reads, TCRdb lists one record per CDR3 protein. The table has about 290,000 distinct CDR3 sequences, around 9.1% seen once. In its sample, this clonotype was seen many times. Its target is unknown. Germline loops: CDR1 SGHRS, CDR2 YFSETQ. Trimming stripped 1 base from V and 7 bases from J, with 14 bases between. CDR3 size: 15 residues. The receptor's source is a boy less than two years old with acute myeloid leukemia, due to receive a stem cell transplant. The sample consisted of PBMCs, taken before TCRalphabeta/CD19-depleted stem cell transplant. The chain combines TRBV5-1 with TRBJ2-2; the D gene is possibly TRBD1 (5 bases). The chain's CDR3 is CASSLHRFNGGELFF. The CDR3 bases are TGCGCCAGCAGCTTGCACAGGTTCAACGGCGGGGAGCTGTTTTTT.